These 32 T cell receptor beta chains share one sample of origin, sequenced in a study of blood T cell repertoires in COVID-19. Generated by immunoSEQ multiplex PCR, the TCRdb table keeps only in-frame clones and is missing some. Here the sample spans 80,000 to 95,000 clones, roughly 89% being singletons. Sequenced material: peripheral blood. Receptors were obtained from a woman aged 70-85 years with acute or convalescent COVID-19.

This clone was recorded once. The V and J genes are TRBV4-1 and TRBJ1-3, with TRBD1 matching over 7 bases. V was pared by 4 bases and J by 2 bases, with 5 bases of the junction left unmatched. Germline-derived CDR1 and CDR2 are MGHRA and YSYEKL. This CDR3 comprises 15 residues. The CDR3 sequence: CASSPQTGPGNTIYF. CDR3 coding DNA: TGCGCCAGCAGCCCTCAGACAGGGCCTGGAAACACCATATATTTT.

In nucleotides, the CDR3 is TGTGCCACCAGCAGAGGAGGGACAGGGGGCAATCAGCCCCAGCATTTT. Encoded protein: CATSRGGTGGNQPQHF. The chain couples TRBV15 to TRBJ1-5; 10 bases match TRBD1. Germline V gene lookup returns CDR1 LNHNV and CDR2 YYDKDF (reference sequence). The CDR3 is made up of 16 amino acids. V lost 1 base, J lost 2 bases, and 2 bases stayed unmatched.

CDR3 loop: CASRATGTGNTIYF. CDR3 DNA sequence: TGCGCCAGCAGGGCGACAGGTACTGGAAACACCATATATTTT. The gene calls are TRBV5-1 and TRBJ1-3; TRBD1 is a possible D gene (6 bases). Trimming removed 5 bases at V and 2 bases at J, with 11 bases between. Germline V gene data show CDR1 as SGHRS and CDR2 as YFSETQ. CDR3 length: 14 residues.

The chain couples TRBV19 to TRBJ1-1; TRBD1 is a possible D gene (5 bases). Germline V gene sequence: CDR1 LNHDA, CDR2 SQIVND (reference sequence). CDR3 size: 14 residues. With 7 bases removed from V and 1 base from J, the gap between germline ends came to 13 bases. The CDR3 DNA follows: TGTGCCAGTATGACAGTTCCCCCGAACACTGAAGCTTTCTTT. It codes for CASMTVPPNTEAFF.

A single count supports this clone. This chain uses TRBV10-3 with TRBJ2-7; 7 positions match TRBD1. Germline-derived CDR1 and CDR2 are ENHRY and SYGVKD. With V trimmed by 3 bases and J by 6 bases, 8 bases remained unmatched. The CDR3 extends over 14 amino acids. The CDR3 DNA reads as TGTGCCATCAGTGAAGACAGGGAGTCCGCCGAGCAGTACGTC. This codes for CAISEDRESAEQYV.

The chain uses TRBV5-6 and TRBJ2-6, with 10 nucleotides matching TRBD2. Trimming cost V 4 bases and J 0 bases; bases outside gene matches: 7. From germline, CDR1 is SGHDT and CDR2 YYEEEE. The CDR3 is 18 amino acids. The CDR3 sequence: CASSPKGLATSGANVLTF. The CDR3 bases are TGTGCCAGCAGCCCCAAGGGACTAGCGACCTCTGGGGCCAACGTCCTGACTTTC.

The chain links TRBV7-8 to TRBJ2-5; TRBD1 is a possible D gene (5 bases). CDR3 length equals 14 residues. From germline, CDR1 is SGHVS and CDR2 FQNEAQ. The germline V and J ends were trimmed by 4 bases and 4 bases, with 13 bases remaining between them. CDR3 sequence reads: CASSSRATGETQYF. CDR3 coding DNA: TGTGCCAGCAGCTCCAGGGCCACCGGAGAGACCCAGTACTTC.

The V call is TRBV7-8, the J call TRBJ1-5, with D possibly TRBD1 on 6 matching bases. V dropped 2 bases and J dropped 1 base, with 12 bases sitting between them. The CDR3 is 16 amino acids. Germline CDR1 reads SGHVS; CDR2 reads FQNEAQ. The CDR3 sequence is CASSLRAGVSNQPQHF. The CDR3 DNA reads TGTGCCAGCAGCTTACGGGCAGGGGTGAGCAATCAGCCCCAGCATTTT.

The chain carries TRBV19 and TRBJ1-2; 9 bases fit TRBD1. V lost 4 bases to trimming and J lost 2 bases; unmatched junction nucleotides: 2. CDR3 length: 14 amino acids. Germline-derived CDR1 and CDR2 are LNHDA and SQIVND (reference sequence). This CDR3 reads CASSRGQGNYGYTF. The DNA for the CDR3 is TGTGCCAGTAGTAGGGGACAGGGAAACTATGGCTACACCTTC.

The CDR3 nucleotides read TGTGCCAGCAGCCGAAAAACTAGCGGGGCTTCCTACAATGAGCAGTTCTTC. Protein sequence: CASSRKTSGASYNEQFF. The gene calls are TRBV3-1 (or the pseudogene TRBV3-2) and TRBJ2-1; TRBD2 aligns across 10 bases. This CDR3 is built from 17 residues. The trim removed 4 bases at V and 1 base at J, leaving 7 bases unmatched. Germline V gene data show CDR1 as LGHDT and CDR2 as YNNKEL (reference sequence).

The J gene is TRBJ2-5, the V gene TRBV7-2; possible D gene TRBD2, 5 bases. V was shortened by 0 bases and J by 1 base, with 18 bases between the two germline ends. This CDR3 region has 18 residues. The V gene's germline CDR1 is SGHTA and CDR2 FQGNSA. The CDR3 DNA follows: TGTGCCAGCAGCTTAGCGCTGAGAGGGCAGGCATCCCAAGAGACCCAGTACTTC. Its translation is CASSLALRGQASQETQYF.

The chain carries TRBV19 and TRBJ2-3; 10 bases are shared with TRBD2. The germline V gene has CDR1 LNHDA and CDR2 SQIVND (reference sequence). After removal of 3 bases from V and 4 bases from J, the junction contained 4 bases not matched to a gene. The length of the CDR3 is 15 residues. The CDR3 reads CASSIRTSGSDTQYF. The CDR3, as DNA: TGTGCCAGTAGTATCCGGACTAGCGGATCAGATACGCAGTATTTT.

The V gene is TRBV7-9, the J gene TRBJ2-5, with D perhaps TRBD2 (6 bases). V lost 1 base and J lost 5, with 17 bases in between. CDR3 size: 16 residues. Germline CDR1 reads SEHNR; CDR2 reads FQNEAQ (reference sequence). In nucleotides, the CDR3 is TGTGCCAGCAGCTTAGGCGGGGTCGTTGCGGGGGAGACCCAGTACTTC. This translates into CASSLGGVVAGETQYF.

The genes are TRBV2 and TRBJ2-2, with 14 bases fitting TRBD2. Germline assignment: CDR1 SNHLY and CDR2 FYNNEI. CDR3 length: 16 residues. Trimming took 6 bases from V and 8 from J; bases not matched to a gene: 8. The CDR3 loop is CASRAGTSGRGGELFF. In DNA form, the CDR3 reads TGTGCCAGCAGAGCCGGGACTAGCGGGAGAGGGGGGGAGCTGTTTTTT.

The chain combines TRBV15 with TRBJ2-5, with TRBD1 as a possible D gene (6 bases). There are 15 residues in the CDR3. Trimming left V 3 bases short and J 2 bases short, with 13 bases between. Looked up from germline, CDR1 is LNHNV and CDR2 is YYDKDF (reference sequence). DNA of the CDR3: TGTGCCACCAGCAGTCCCGGACAGACTCAAGAGACCCAGTACTTC. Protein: CATSSPGQTQETQYF.

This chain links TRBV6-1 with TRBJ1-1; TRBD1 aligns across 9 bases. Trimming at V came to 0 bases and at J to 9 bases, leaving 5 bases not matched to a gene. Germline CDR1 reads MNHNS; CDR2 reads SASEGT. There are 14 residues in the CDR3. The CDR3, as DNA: TGTGCCAGCAGTGAAGCATTTGGACAGGGGAAAGCTTTCTTT. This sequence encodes CASSEAFGQGKAFF.

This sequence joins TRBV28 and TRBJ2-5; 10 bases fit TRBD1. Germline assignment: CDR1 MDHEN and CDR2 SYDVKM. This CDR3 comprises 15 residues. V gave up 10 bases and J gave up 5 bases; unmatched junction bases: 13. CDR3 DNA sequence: TGTGCCAAAGTAGACAGGGGGCGAGGAGAGGAGACCCAGTACTTC. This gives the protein CAKVDRGRGEETQYF. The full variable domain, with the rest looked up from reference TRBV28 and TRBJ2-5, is DVKVTQSSRYLVKRTGEKVFLECVQDMDHENMFWYRQDPGLGLRLIYFSYDVKMKEKGDIPEGYSVSREKKERFSLILESASTNQTSMYLCAKVDRGRGEETQYFGPGTRLLVL.

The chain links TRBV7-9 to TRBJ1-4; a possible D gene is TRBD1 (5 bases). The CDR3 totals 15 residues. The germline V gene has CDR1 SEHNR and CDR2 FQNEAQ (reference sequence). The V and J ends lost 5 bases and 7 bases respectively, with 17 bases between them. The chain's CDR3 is CASSRPGGGSEKLFF. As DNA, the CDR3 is TGTGCCAGCAGCCGGCCGGGGGGAGGATCTGAAAAACTGTTTTTT.

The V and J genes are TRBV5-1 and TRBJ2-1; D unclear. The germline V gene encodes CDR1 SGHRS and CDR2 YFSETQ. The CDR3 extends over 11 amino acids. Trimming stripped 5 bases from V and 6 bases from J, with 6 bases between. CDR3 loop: CASSRGNEQFF. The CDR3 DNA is TGCGCCAGCAGTAGAGGCAATGAGCAGTTCTTC.

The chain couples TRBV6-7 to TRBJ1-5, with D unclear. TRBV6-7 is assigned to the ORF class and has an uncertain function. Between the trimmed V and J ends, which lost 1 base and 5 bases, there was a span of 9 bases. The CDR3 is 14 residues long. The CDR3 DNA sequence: TGTGCCAGCAGTTACTATGAACTGGATCAGCCCCAGCATTTT. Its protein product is CASSYYELDQPQHF.

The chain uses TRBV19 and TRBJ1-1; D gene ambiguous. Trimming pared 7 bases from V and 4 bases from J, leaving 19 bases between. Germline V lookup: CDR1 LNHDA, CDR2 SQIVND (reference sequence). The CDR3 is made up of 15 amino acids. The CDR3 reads CASTVPGSRSTEAFF. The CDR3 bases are TGTGCCAGTACCGTGCCGGGGAGTCGGAGCACTGAAGCTTTCTTT.

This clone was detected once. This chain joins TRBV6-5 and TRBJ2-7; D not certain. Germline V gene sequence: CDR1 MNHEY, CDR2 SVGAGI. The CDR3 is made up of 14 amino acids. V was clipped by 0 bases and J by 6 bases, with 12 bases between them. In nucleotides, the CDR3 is TGTGCCAGCAGTTACTCGAGATCAACTGGCGAGCAGTACTTC. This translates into CASSYSRSTGEQYF.

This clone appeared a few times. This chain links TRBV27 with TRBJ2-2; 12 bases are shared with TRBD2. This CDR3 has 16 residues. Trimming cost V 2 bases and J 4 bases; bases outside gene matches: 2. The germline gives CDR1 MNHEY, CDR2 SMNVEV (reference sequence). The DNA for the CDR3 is TGTGCCAGCAGTTTACTAGCGGGAGGGAGCACCGGGGAGCTGTTTTTT. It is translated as CASSLLAGGSTGELFF.

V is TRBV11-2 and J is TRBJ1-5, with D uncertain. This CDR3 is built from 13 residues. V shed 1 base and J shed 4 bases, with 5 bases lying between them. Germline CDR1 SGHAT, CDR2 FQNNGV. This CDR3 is CASSLGENQPQHF. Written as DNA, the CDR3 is TGTGCCAGCAGCTTAGGGGAGAATCAGCCCCAGCATTTT.

The DNA for the CDR3 is TGTGCCAGCAGGATGAGTTCGGATTCACCCCTCCACTTT. This gives the protein CASRMSSDSPLHF. V and J are TRBV6-5 and TRBJ1-6, with D hard to call. This CDR3 spans 13 amino acids. Germline lookup yields CDR1 MNHEY and CDR2 SVGAGI. Between the trimmed V and J ends, which lost 6 bases and 8 bases, there was a span of 11 bases.

CDR3 protein: CASSIVPGRGTGELFF. CDR3 in DNA: TGTGCCAGTAGTATAGTACCGGGCCGAGGGACCGGGGAGCTGTTTTTT. The chain carries TRBV19 and TRBJ2-2, with D maybe TRBD2 (5 bases). The CDR3 consists of 16 residues. V was trimmed by 1 base and J by 5 bases, leaving 14 bases between them. Germline assignment: CDR1 LNHDA and CDR2 SQIVND (reference sequence).

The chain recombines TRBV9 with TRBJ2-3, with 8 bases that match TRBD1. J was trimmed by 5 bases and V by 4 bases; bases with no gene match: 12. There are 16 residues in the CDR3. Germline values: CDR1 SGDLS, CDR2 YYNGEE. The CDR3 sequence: CASSPLGAGQVDTQYF. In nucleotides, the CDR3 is TGTGCCAGCAGCCCCCTCGGGGCGGGACAGGTAGATACGCAGTATTTT.

The CDR3 DNA is TGTGCCAGCAGCTTAGGCACAGCAGTACTCAACACAGATACGCAGTATTTT. Translation: CASSLGTAVLNTDTQYF. J is TRBJ2-3 and V is TRBV7-9; D is unclear. V was shortened by 1 base and J by 2 bases, with 16 bases between the two germline ends. CDR1 SEHNR and CDR2 FQNEAQ come from the germline V gene (reference sequence). The CDR3 is 17 residues long.

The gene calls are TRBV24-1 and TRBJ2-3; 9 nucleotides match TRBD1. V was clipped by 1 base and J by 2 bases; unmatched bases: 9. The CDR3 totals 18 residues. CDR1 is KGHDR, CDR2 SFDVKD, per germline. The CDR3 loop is CATSDLRRGQGSTDTQYF. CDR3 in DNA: TGTGCCACCAGTGATTTACGGCGGGGACAGGGTTCCACAGATACGCAGTATTTT.

Here the CDR3 DNA reads TGTGCCAGCAGTTACTACAGATCGAGCACCGGGGAGCTGTTTTTT. It codes for CASSYYRSSTGELFF. The chain couples TRBV6-5 to TRBJ2-2; no firm D call. This CDR3 region has 15 residues. Germline values: CDR1 MNHEY, CDR2 SVGAGI. V was pared by 1 base and J by 4 bases, with 10 bases between.

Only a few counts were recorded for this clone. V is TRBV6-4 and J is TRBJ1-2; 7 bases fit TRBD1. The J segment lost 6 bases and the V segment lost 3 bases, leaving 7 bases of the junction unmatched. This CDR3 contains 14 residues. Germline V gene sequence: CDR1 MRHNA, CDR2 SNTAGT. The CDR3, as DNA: TGTGCCAGCAGTGATAGGCAGGGGGTCGATGGCTACACCTTC. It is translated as CASSDRQGVDGYTF.

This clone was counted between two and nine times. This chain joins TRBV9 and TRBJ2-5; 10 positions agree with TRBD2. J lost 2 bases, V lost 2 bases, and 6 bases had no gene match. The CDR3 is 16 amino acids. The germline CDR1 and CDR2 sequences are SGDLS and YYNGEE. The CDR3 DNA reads TGTGCCAGCAGCGTCGGGACTAGCGCCAAGCAAGAGACCCAGTACTTC. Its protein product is CASSVGTSAKQETQYF.